These 22 T cell receptor beta chains share one sample of origin, sequenced in a study of shared clonotypes between healthy human individuals (dated by TCRdb to between 2020 and 2021). Library creation used the immunoSEQ multiplex PCR assay. TCRdb provides this immuneACCESS table in a form limited to in-frame rearrangements. Some clones are lacking; in checked studies, under half of them reflect an unresolved V gene, and why the rest are absent is not known. The sample records about 690,000 clones, about nine tenths of which are singletons. The ten top clones hold around a third of the sample. The sequenced sample consisted of memory CD8+ T cells from PBMCs. The cell subset or site tag for this specimen amounts to: CD45RO+ cells pooled with CCR7-negative TemRA cells. The receptor source for this set is a man younger than 30 in good health. Some clones in this sample may be carry-over from other donors' samples.

The V call is TRBV14, the J call TRBJ1-2; TRBD1 agrees at 9 bases. This CDR3 comprises 15 residues. J was trimmed by 8 bases and V by 2 bases; bases with no gene match: 9. CDR1 is SGHDN, CDR2 FVKESK, per germline. The chain's CDR3 is CASSQTRDRVFGYTF. For the CDR3, the DNA is TGTGCCAGCAGCCAAACCCGGGACAGGGTGTTCGGCTACACCTTC.

The chain combines TRBV4-2 with TRBJ1-2; D is possibly TRBD1 (5 bases). The CDR3 runs 15 residues. Germline CDR1 LGHNA, CDR2 YNFKEQ. Trimming took off 1 base at V and 4 bases at J, with 13 bases between the two ends. This CDR3 is CASSQGEGRSYGYTF. Written as DNA, the CDR3 is TGTGCCAGCAGCCAAGGAGAGGGGCGCAGCTATGGCTACACCTTC.

About this clone: The identical CDR3 is also encoded by other nucleotide sequences in the sample. J is TRBJ2-7 and V is TRBV27, with TRBD2 as a possible D gene (7 bases). There are 12 residues in the CDR3. Per the germline V gene, CDR1 is MNHEY and CDR2 is SMNVEV (reference sequence). Deletions cut 3 bases from V and 7 bases from J, with 10 bases between. CDR3 amino acids: CASSLGGGEQYF. The CDR3 DNA sequence: TGTGCCAGCAGTTTGGGAGGGGGGGAGCAGTACTTC.

This clone was observed at least ten times. The gene calls are TRBV6-5 and TRBJ2-5; D not certain. The CDR3 is 10 residues long. Trimming cost V 10 bases and J 3 bases, with 6 bases left between them. In germline, CDR1 is MNHEY, CDR2 SVGAGI. This CDR3 reads CATREETQYF. CDR3 coding DNA: TGTGCCACCAGAGAAGAGACCCAGTACTTC.

V and J are TRBV5-1 and TRBJ2-3, with a possible D match to TRBD1 (7 bases). The CDR3 contains 20 residues. The ends were cut back, 1 base at V and 2 bases at J, with 26 bases in the middle. Germline loops: CDR1 SGHRS, CDR2 YFSETQ. The CDR3: CASSLWRDRSHHTTTDTQYF. As DNA, the CDR3 is TGCGCCAGCAGCTTGTGGCGGGACAGATCACACCACACTACCACAGATACGCAGTATTTT.

V usage is TRBV5-6 and J usage is TRBJ2-1; 9 nucleotides line up with TRBD2. Germline V lookup: CDR1 SGHDT, CDR2 YYEEEE. CDR3 length: 16 residues. The V gene end was trimmed by 3 bases and the J gene end by 8 bases; junction bases not matched to a gene: 12. The CDR3 bases are TGTGCCAGCAGCTCGACCGGGACTAGCACCCCGTATGAGCAGTTCTTC. It encodes CASSSTGTSTPYEQFF.

This chain uses TRBV6-6 with TRBJ2-1; the match to TRBD2 covers 14 bases. Looked up from germline, CDR1 is MNHNY and CDR2 is SVGAGI (reference sequence). CDR3 length: 16 amino acids. J gave up 4 bases and V 6 bases, and 5 bases lay outside the gene matches. The CDR3 bases are TGTGCCAGCAGCAGCGGGACTAGCGGGAGTTACAATGAGCAGTTCTTC. It is translated as CASSSGTSGSYNEQFF.

This chain joins TRBV7-8 and TRBJ2-7; 8 positions agree with TRBD2. The J segment lost 3 bases and the V segment lost 4 bases, leaving 8 bases of the junction unmatched. Germline values: CDR1 SGHVS, CDR2 FQNEAQ. This CDR3 has 15 amino acids. In DNA form, the CDR3 reads TGTGCCAGCAGCTACCCCGGGGGGGAAAACTACGAGCAGTACTTC. Translation: CASSYPGGENYEQYF. The complete variable domain, with remaining parts taken from reference TRBV7-8 and TRBJ2-7, reads GAGVSQSPRYKVAKRGQDVALRCDPISGHVSLFWYQQALGQGPEFLTYFQNEAQLDKSGLPSDRFFAERPEGSVSTLKIQRTQQEDSAVYLCASSYPGGENYEQYFGPGTRLTVT.

The table lists this clone with a count of one. This chain links TRBV2 with TRBJ1-1; perhaps TRBD1 as D (5 bases). CDR3 length: 14 residues. Germline CDR1 and CDR2: SNHLY and FYNNEI. Trimming shortened V by 6 bases and J by 5 bases, and 16 bases separated the two germline ends. CDR3 protein: CASRTGTIGTEAFF. As DNA, the CDR3 is TGTGCCAGCAGAACCGGGACGATTGGGACTGAAGCTTTCTTT.

Note on this clone: Different DNA sequences within this sample yield the same CDR3. The CDR3 nucleotides are TGCGCCAGCAGCCAAGATCGAAGTTCCTACAATGAGCAGTTCTTC. This gives the protein CASSQDRSSYNEQFF. The chain links TRBV4-3 to TRBJ2-1; unclear D gene. The V and J ends lost 0 bases and 1 base respectively, with 7 bases between them. This CDR3 has 15 residues. Germline V CDR1 and CDR2: LGHNA, YSLEER.

This chain connects TRBV7-2 to TRBJ1-4, with 11 nucleotides matching TRBD1. V gave up 4 bases and J gave up 8 bases; unmatched junction bases: 15. This CDR3 has 18 amino acids. The germline CDR1 and CDR2 sequences are SGHTA and FQGNSA. The CDR3 bases are TGTGCCAGCAGCTCTCCAAGGACAGGGGGCGAATTGGCCGAAAAACTGTTTTTT. Amino acids: CASSSPRTGGELAEKLFF.

For this clone: Different DNA sequences within this sample yield the same CDR3. This chain joins TRBV27 and TRBJ2-1; D is undetermined. Germline CDR1 MNHEY, CDR2 SMNVEV (reference sequence). The CDR3 spans 14 residues. Trimming took off 5 bases at V and 0 bases at J, with 8 bases between the two ends. CDR3 bases: TGTGCCAGCAGTAGCGTCAGCTCCTACAATGAGCAGTTCTTC. It encodes CASSSVSSYNEQFF.

The chain is built from TRBV7-3 and TRBJ2-1; 7 bases agree with TRBD1. Trimming at V came to 3 bases and at J to 2 bases, leaving 4 bases not matched to a gene. The CDR3 is made up of 15 amino acids. In germline, CDR1 is SGHTA, CDR2 FQGTGA. CDR3 DNA sequence: TGTGCCAGCAGCTTGACAGGGACGCCCTACAATGAGCAGTTCTTC. This gives the protein CASSLTGTPYNEQFF.

The chain joins TRBV19 to TRBJ1-3; possibly TRBD1 for D (6 bases). Germline V gives CDR1 LNHDA, CDR2 SQIVND (reference sequence). There are 14 residues in the CDR3. Trimming removed 5 bases from V and 8 bases from J, with 16 bases in between. The CDR3 DNA follows: TGTGCCAGTAGTTCCCGACAGGCGCCGGACACCATATATTTT. This sequence encodes CASSSRQAPDTIYF.

This clone was detected once. This chain uses TRBV6-5 with TRBJ2-7; D is perhaps TRBD1 or TRBD2 (5 bases each). CDR3 length: 15 residues. Trimming stripped 5 bases from V and 1 base from J, with 15 bases between. Germline assignment: CDR1 MNHEY and CDR2 SVGAGI. The CDR3 DNA follows: TGTGCCAGCAGTCCCGGGACGTGGAGTTCCTACGAGCAGTACTTC. This sequence encodes CASSPGTWSSYEQYF.

The chain recombines TRBV7-2 with TRBJ1-4, with D uncertain. V lost 2 bases and J lost 8, with 6 bases in between. The germline V gene has CDR1 SGHTA and CDR2 FQGNSA. The CDR3 consists of 12 residues. In DNA form, the CDR3 reads TGTGCCAGCAGCTTACTCGGGGAAAAACTGTTTTTT. It codes for CASSLLGEKLFF.

The rearrangement uses TRBV10-2 and TRBJ2-1, with D perhaps TRBD1 (5 bases). Trimming stripped 8 bases from V and 4 bases from J, with 15 bases between. Germline V gene lookup returns CDR1 WSHSY and CDR2 SAAADI. There are 14 residues in the CDR3. The CDR3 region is CASADKPIYNEQFF. The CDR3 DNA is TGCGCCAGCGCGGACAAACCGATTTACAATGAGCAGTTCTTC.

The gene calls are TRBV11-2 and TRBJ2-5; D may be TRBD2 (6 bases). CDR3 length: 14 residues. V was cut by 1 base and J by 4 bases, with 10 bases left in between. The V gene's germline CDR1 is SGHAT and CDR2 FQNNGV. The CDR3 nucleotides read TGTGCCAGCAGCTTAGCTCTGGGGGGAGAGACCCAGTACTTC. Its translation: CASSLALGGETQYF.

The chain joins TRBV6-5 to TRBJ2-7; D uncertain. CDR3 length equals 13 residues. The V gene lost 5 bases and the J gene lost 3 bases, with 11 bases spanning the gap. CDR1 and CDR2 (germline): MNHEY, SVGAGI. The CDR3 is CASSPSFNYEQYF. CDR3 sequence (DNA): TGTGCCAGCAGTCCTTCGTTCAACTACGAGCAGTACTTC.

This chain connects TRBV5-6 to TRBJ1-5; D is possibly TRBD1 (6 bases). There are 15 residues in the CDR3. The V end was cut by 4 bases, the J end by 0 bases, with 11 bases between. Looked up from germline, CDR1 is SGHDT and CDR2 is YYEEEE. CDR3 sequence (DNA): TGTGCCAGCAGCCTCGGACAGAGTAGCAATCAGCCCCAGCATTTT. This translates into CASSLGQSSNQPQHF.

This chain links TRBV10-3 with TRBJ2-1; D remains ambiguous. This CDR3 contains 14 residues. The germline CDR1 and CDR2 sequences are ENHRY and SYGVKD. V was trimmed by 7 bases and J by 10 bases, leaving 20 bases between them. The CDR3 coding sequence is TGTGCCATCACCAACTCTGGACGCCTACACGAGCAGTTCTTC. The encoded protein is CAITNSGRLHEQFF.

This chain joins TRBV9 and TRBJ2-5; D possibly corresponds to TRBD2 (6 bases). The CDR3 covers 14 residues. V was trimmed by 4 bases and J by 5 bases, leaving 15 bases between them. Germline lookup yields CDR1 SGDLS and CDR2 YYNGEE. CDR3 amino acids: CASSPGDWAETQYF. CDR3 DNA: TGTGCCAGCAGCCCCGGGGACTGGGCCGAGACCCAGTACTTC.